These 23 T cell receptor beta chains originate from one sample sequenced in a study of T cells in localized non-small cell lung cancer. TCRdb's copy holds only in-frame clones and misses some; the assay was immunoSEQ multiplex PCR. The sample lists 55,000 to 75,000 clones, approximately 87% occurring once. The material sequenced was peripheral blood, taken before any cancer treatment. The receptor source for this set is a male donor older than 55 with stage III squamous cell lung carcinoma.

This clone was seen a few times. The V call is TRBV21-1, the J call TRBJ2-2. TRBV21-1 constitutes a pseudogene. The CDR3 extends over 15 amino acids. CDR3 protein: CASSKCPCRTGELFF. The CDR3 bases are TGTGCCAGCAGCAAATGCCCCTGCCGCACCGGGGAGCTGTTTTTT.

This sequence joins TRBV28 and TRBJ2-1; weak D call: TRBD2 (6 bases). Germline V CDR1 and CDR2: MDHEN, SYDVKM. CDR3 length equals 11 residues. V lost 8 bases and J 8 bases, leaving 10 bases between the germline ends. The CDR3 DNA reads TGTGCCAGCCGAAGGGACTATGAGCAGTTCTTC. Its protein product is CASRRDYEQFF.

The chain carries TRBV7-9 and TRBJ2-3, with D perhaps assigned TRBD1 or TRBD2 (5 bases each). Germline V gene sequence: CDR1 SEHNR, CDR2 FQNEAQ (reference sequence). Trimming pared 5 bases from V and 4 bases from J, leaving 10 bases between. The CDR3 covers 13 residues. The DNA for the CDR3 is TGTGCCAGCAGCAAAGGGACCCCAGATACGCAGTATTTT. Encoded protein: CASSKGTPDTQYF.

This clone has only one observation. CDR3 sequence: CASSVVSGQGRLGTDTQYF. DNA for the CDR3: TGTGCCAGCAGCGTAGTGTCCGGACAGGGGCGTCTGGGCACAGATACGCAGTATTTT. The chain links TRBV9 to TRBJ2-3; TRBD1 aligns across 9 bases. Per germline, CDR1 SGDLS and CDR2 YYNGEE. J lost 1 base, V lost 0 bases, and 12 bases had no gene match. CDR3 length: 19 amino acids.

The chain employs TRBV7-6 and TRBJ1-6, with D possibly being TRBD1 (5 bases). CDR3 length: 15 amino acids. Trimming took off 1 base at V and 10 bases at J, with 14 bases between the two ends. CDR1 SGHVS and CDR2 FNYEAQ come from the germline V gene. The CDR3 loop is CASSLVTRVESPLHF. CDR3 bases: TGTGCCAGCAGCTTAGTAACCAGGGTCGAGTCACCCCTCCACTTT. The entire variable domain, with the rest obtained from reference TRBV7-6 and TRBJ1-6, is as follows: GAGVSQSPRYKVTKRGQDVALRCDPISGHVSLYWYRQALGQGPEFLTYFNYEAQQDKSGLPNDRFSAERPEGSISTLTIQRTEQRDSAMYRCASSLVTRVESPLHFGNGTRLTVT.

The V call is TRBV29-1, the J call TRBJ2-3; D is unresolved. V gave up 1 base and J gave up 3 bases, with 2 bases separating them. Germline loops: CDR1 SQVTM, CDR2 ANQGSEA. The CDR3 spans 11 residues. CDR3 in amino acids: CSVEATDTQYF. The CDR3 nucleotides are TGCAGCGTTGAAGCTACAGATACGCAGTATTTT.

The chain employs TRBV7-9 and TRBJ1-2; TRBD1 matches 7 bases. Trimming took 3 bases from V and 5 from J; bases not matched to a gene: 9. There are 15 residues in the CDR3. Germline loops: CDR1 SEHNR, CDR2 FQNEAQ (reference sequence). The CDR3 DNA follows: TGTGCCAGCAGCTTTTTGGGCAGGGGGAGTTATGGCTACACCTTC. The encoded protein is CASSFLGRGSYGYTF.

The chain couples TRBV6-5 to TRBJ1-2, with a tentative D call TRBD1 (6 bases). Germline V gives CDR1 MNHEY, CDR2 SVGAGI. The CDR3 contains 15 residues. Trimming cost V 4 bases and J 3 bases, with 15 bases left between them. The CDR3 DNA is TGTGCCAGCAGTTCCTTCCCGGGGGCAGACTATGGCTACACCTTC. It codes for CASSSFPGADYGYTF.

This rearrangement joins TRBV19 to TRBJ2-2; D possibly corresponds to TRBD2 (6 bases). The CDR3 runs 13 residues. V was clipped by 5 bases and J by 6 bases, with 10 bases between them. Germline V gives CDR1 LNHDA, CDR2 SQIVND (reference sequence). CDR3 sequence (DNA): TGTGCCAGTAGTCCGAGGGAGGCCGGGGAGCTGTTTTTT. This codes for CASSPREAGELFF.

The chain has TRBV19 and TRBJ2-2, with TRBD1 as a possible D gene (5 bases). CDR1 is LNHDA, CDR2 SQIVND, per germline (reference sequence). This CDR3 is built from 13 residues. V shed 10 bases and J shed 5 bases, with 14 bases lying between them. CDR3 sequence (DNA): TGTGCCACTGCCGACAGCTTTACCGGGGAGCTGTTTTTT. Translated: CATADSFTGELFF.

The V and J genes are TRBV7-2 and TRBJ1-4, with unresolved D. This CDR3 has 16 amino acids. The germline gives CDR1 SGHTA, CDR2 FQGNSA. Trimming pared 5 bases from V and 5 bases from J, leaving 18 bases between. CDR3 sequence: CASSPNAGQENEKLFF. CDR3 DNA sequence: TGTGCCAGCAGCCCAAACGCAGGCCAGGAAAATGAAAAACTGTTTTTT.

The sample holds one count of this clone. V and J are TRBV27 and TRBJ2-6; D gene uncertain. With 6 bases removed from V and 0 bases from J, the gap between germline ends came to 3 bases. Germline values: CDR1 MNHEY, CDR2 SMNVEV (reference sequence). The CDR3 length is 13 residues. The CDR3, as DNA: TGTGCCAGCAGGATCTCTGGGGCCAACGTCCTGACTTTC. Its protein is CASRISGANVLTF.

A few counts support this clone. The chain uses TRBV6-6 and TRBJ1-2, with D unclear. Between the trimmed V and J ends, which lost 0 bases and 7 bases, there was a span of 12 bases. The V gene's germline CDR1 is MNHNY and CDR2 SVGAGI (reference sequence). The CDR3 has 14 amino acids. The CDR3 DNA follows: TGTGCCAGCAGTTACTCCGACGCCGCTGGTGGCTACACCTTC. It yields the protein CASSYSDAAGGYTF.

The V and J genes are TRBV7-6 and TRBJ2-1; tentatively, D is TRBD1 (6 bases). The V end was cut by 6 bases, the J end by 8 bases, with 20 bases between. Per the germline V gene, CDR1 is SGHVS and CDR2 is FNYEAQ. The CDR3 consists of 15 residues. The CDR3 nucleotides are TGTGCCAGCAGAGGAGAGTCCACAGGGATCCATGAGCAGTTCTTC. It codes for CASRGESTGIHEQFF.

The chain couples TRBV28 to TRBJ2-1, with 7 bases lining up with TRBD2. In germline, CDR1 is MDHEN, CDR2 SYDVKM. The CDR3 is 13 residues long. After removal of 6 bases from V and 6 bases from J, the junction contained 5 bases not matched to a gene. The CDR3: CASRAGLVNEQFF. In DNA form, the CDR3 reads TGTGCCAGCAGGGCTGGACTAGTCAATGAGCAGTTCTTC.

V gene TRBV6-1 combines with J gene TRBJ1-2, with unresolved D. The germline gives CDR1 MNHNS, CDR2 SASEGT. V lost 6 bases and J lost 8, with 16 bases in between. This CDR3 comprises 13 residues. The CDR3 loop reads CASSGLGFGGYTF. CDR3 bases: TGTGCCAGCAGCGGCTTGGGATTCGGGGGCTACACCTTC.

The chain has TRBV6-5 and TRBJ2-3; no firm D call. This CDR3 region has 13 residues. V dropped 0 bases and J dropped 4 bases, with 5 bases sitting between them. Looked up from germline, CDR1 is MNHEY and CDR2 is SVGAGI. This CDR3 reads CASSYSLSDTQYF. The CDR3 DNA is TGTGCCAGCAGTTACTCCCTTTCAGATACGCAGTATTTT.

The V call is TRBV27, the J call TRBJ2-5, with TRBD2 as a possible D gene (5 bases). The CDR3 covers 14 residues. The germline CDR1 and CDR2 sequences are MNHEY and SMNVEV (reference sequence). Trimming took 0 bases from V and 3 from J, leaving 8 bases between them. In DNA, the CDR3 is TGTGCCAGCAGTTTATCGAGGGCGGAAGAGACCCAGTACTTC. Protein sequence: CASSLSRAEETQYF.

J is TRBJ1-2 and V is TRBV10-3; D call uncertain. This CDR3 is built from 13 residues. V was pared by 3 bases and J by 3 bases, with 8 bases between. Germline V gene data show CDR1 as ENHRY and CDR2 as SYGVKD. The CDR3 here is CAISDWSDYGYTF. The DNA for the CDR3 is TGTGCCATCAGTGATTGGAGTGACTATGGCTACACCTTC.

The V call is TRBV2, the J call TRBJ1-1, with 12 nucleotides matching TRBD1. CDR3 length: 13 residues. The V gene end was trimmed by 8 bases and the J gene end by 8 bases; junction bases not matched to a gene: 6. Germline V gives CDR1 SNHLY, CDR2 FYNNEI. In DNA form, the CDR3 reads TGTGCCAGCGTCCGGGACAGGGGGCGGGAAGCTTTCTTT. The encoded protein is CASVRDRGREAFF.

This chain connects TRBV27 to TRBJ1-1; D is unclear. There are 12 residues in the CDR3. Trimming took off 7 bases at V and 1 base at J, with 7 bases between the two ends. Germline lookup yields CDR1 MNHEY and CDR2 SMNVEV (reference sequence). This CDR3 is CASKVGNTEAFF. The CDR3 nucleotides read TGTGCCAGCAAAGTGGGGAACACTGAAGCTTTCTTT.

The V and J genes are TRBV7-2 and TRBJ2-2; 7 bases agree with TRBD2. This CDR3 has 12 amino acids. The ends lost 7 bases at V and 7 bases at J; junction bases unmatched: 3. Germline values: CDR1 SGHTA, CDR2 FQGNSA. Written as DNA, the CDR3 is TGTGCCAGCACCGCGGGGGTCGGGGAGCTGTTTTTT. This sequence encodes CASTAGVGELFF.

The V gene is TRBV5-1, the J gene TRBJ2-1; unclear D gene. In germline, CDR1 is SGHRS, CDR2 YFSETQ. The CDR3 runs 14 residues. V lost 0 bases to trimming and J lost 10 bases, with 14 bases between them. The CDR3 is CASSLDGSSREQFF. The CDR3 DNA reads TGCGCCAGCAGCTTGGACGGATCGAGCAGGGAGCAGTTCTTC.